One sample yielded the 10 T cell receptor beta chains listed below, sequenced in a study of blood T cell repertoires in COVID-19. TCRdb's copy holds only in-frame clones and misses some; the assay was immunoSEQ multiplex PCR. The sample lists around 260,000 clones, 65% to 85% occurring once. Sequencing used peripheral blood. All receptors come from a person aged 65-85 years with COVID-19, enrolled during active disease.

Of note for this clone: Other DNA sequences within the sample encode an identical CDR3. V gene TRBV28 combines with J gene TRBJ2-5; D is uncertain. The CDR3 consists of 12 residues. Trimming left V 5 bases short and J 2 bases short, with 6 bases between. The germline V gene encodes CDR1 MDHEN and CDR2 SYDVKM. The CDR3 loop reads CASSLTQETQYF. The CDR3 coding sequence is TGTGCCAGCAGTCTCACTCAAGAGACCCAGTACTTC.

The CDR3 DNA follows: TGTGCCAGCAGCTTGGGGCAGAACACCGGGGAGCTGTTTTTT. Its protein is CASSLGQNTGELFF. The chain joins TRBV5-4 to TRBJ2-2; no clear D gene. This CDR3 spans 14 amino acids. Germline CDR1 is SGHNT and CDR2 is YYREEE (reference sequence). Trimming stripped 0 bases from V and 1 base from J, with 4 bases between. Supplemented by reference TRBV5-4 and TRBJ2-2, the full variable domain reads ETGVTQSPTHLIKTRGQQVTLRCSSQSGHNTVSWYQQALGQGPQFIFQYYREEENGRGNFPPRFSGLQFPNYSSELNVNALELDDSALYLCASSLGQNTGELFFGEGSRLTVL.

The J gene is TRBJ2-5, the V gene TRBV7-9, with a possible D match to TRBD1 (8 bases). The ends were cut back, 5 bases at V and 5 bases at J, with 18 bases in the middle. This CDR3 spans 15 amino acids. Germline-derived CDR1 and CDR2 are SEHNR and FQNEAQ (reference sequence). In DNA form, the CDR3 reads TGTGCCAGCAGCAGACGGACAGGGAGGGTGGAGACCCAGTACTTC. It specifies CASSRRTGRVETQYF. Drawing the rest from reference TRBV7-9 and TRBJ2-5, the complete variable domain is DTGVSQNPRHKITKRGQNVTFRCDPISEHNRLYWYRQTLGQGPEFLTYFQNEAQLEKSRLLSDRFSAERPKGSFSTLEIQRTEQGDSAMYLCASSRRTGRVETQYFGPGTRLLVL.

The rearrangement uses TRBV9 and TRBJ1-4, with TRBD1 identical over 9 bases. The CDR3 consists of 16 residues. Germline loops: CDR1 SGDLS, CDR2 YYNGEE. Germline trimming cut 4 bases from V and 1 base from J; bases unmatched to any gene: 5. The CDR3 is CASSYGQGLTNEKLFF. DNA of the CDR3: TGTGCCAGCAGCTACGGACAGGGGCTAACTAATGAAAAACTGTTTTTT.

The genes are TRBV2 and TRBJ1-2, with no clear D. This CDR3 is 16 amino acids long. The germline V gene has CDR1 SNHLY and CDR2 FYNNEI. V was clipped by 8 bases and J by 4 bases, with 23 bases between them. CDR3 protein: CASSRAVSSTSYGYTF. Here the CDR3 DNA reads TGTGCCAGCTCGAGGGCAGTTAGTTCTACTAGCTATGGCTACACCTTC. Drawing the rest from reference TRBV2 and TRBJ1-2, the complete variable domain is EPEVTQTPSHQVTQMGQEVILRCVPISNHLYFYWYRQILGQKVEFLVSFYNNEISEKSEIFDDQFSVERPDGSNFTLKIRSTKLEDSAMYFCASSRAVSSTSYGYTFGSGTRLTVV.

The genes are TRBV27 and TRBJ2-5, with TRBD1 identical over 8 bases. Per germline, CDR1 MNHEY and CDR2 SMNVEV (reference sequence). The V and J ends lost 8 bases and 5 bases, in that order; junction bases with no gene match: 10. The CDR3 has 14 amino acids. The CDR3 region is CASQKGQGVETQYF. As DNA, the CDR3 is TGTGCCAGCCAGAAAGGACAGGGCGTGGAGACCCAGTACTTC.

This clone was seen a single time. This chain joins TRBV7-6 and TRBJ2-1; 8 nucleotides match TRBD2. The J segment lost 7 bases and the V segment lost 0 bases, leaving 5 bases of the junction unmatched. Germline CDR1 SGHVS, CDR2 FNYEAQ. This CDR3 comprises 15 residues. CDR3: CASSLARGAGNEQFF. CDR3 in DNA: TGTGCCAGCAGCTTAGCGCGGGGGGCGGGTAATGAGCAGTTCTTC.

The chain recombines TRBV28 with TRBJ2-6; 10 nucleotides match TRBD1. V dropped 5 bases and J dropped 5; count of bases not matched to a gene: 6. Germline CDR1 reads MDHEN; CDR2 reads SYDVKM. The CDR3 is made up of 16 amino acids. The CDR3 here is CASSRTGGYWANVLTF. The CDR3 DNA is TGTGCCAGCAGTAGGACAGGGGGGTACTGGGCCAACGTCCTGACTTTC. The full variable domain, rest sourced from reference TRBV28 and TRBJ2-6, is DVKVTQSSRYLVKRTGEKVFLECVQDMDHENMFWYRQDPGLGLRLIYFSYDVKMKEKGDIPEGYSVSREKKERFSLILESASTNQTSMYLCASSRTGGYWANVLTFGAGSRLTVL.

This chain uses TRBV28 with TRBJ2-1, with TRBD1 identical over 10 bases. Germline V gene sequence: CDR1 MDHEN, CDR2 SYDVKM. Germline trimming cut 6 bases from V and 1 base from J; bases unmatched to any gene: 3. CDR3 length: 15 residues. Here the CDR3 reads CASRRGQGSYNEQFF. DNA for the CDR3: TGTGCCAGCAGACGGGGACAGGGGTCCTACAATGAGCAGTTCTTC.

The chain employs TRBV21-1 and TRBJ2-7; the table gives TRBD1 as D, unverified against the DNA. TRBV21-1 is annotated as a pseudogene. The CDR3 consists of 16 residues. The CDR3 sequence is CASSGPKATPSYEQYF. The CDR3 DNA reads as TGTGCCAGCAGTGGGCCTAAGGCAACCCCCTCCTACGAGCAGTACTTC.